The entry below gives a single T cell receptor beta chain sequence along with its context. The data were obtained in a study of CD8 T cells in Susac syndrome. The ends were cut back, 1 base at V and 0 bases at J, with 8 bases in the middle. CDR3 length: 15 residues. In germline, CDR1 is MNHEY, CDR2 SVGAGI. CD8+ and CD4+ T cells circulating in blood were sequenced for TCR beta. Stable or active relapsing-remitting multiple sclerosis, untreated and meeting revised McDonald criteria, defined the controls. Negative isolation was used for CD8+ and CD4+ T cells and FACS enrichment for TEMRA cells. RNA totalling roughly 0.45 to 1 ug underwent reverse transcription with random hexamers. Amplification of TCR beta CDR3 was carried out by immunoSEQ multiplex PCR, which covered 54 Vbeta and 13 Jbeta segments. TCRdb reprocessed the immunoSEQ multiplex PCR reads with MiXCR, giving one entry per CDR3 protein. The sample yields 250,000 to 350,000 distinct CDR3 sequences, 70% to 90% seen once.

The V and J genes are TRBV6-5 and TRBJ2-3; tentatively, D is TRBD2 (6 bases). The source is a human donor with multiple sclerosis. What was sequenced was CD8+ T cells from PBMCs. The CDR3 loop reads CASSYLAASTDTQYF. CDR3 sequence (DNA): TGTGCCAGCAGTTACTTAGCGGCCAGCACAGATACGCAGTATTTT.